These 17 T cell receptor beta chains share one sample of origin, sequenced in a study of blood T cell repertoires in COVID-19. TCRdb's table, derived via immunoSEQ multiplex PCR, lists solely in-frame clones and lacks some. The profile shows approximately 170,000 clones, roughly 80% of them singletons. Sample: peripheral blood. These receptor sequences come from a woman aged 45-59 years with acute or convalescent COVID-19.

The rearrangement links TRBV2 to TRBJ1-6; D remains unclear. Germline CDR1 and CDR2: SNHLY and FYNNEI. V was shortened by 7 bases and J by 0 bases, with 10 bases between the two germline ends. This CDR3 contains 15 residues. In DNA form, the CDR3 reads TGTGCCAGCATGGAGAGGAGCTCCTATAATTCACCCCTCCACTTT. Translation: CASMERSSYNSPLHF.

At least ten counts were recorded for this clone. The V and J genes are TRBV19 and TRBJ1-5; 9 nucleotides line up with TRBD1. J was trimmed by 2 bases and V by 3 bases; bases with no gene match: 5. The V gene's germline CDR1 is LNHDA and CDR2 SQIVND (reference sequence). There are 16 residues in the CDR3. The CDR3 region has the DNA TGTGCCAGTAGTATGGGACAGGGAATGGGCAATCAGCCCCAGCATTTT. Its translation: CASSMGQGMGNQPQHF.

CDR3 sequence: CASSYGTGGYGYTF. The CDR3 bases are TGTGCCAGCAGCTACGGGACAGGGGGCTATGGCTACACCTTC. J is TRBJ1-2 and V is TRBV28, with 11 bases that match TRBD1. Germline-derived CDR1 and CDR2 are MDHEN and SYDVKM. The CDR3 is made up of 14 amino acids. V trimming: 6 bases; J trimming: 4 bases; junction bases outside the gene matches: 4.

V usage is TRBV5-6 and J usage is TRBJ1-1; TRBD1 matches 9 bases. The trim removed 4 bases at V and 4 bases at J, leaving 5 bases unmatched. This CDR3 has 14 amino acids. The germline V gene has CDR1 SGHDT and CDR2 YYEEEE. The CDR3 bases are TGTGCCAGCAGCGGGACAGGGTGGGGCACTGAAGCTTTCTTT. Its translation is CASSGTGWGTEAFF.

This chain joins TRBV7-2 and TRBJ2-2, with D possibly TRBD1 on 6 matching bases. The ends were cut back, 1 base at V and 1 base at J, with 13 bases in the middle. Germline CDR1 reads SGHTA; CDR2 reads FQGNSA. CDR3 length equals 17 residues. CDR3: CASSLGLAGVNTGELFF. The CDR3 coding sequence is TGTGCCAGCAGCTTAGGGTTGGCAGGGGTGAACACCGGGGAGCTGTTTTTT.

For the CDR3, the DNA is TGTGCCAGCTCACCAACACAGGGACAGGGGATTAGAGGCTACACCTTC. Translating it yields CASSPTQGQGIRGYTF. The chain joins TRBV18 to TRBJ1-2; TRBD1 matches at 10 bases. The V gene's germline CDR1 is KGHSH and CDR2 LQKENI. Unmatched junction bases numbered 11, after V lost 2 bases and J lost 8 bases. The CDR3 runs to 16 residues.

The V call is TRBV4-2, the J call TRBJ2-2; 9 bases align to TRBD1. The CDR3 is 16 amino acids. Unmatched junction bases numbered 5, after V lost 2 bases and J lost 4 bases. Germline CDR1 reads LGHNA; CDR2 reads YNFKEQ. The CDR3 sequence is CASSQLPGQGTGELFF. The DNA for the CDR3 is TGTGCCAGCAGCCAACTCCCGGGACAGGGCACCGGGGAGCTGTTTTTT.

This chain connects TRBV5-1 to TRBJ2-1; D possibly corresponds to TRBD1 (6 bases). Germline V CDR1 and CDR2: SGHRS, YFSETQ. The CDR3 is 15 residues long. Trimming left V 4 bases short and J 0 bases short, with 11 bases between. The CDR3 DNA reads TGCGCCAGCAGCCAACAGGGAAACTCCTACAATGAGCAGTTCTTC. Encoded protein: CASSQQGNSYNEQFF.

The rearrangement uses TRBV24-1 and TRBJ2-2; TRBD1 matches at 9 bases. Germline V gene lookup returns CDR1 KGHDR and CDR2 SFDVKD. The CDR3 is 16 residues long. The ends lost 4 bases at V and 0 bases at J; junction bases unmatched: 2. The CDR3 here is CATSEGQGSNTGELFF. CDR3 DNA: TGTGCCACCAGTGAAGGACAGGGGTCGAACACCGGGGAGCTGTTTTTT.

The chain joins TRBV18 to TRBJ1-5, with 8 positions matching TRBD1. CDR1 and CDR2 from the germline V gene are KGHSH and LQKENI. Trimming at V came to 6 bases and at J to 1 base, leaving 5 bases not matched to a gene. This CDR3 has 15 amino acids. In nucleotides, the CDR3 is TGTGCCAGCTCGGACAGGGAGTTGAGCAATCAGCCCCAGCATTTT. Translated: CASSDRELSNQPQHF.

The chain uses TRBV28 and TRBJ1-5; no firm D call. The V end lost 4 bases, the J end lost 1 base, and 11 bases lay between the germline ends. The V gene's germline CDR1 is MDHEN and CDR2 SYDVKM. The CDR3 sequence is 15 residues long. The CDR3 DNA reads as TGTGCCAGCAGTTCAGGTACAGTAAGCAATCAGCCCCAGCATTTT. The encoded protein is CASSSGTVSNQPQHF.

DNA of the CDR3: TGTGCCAGCACCCTGGGGGACAGGGTAGGGGCCAACGAGCAGTACTTC. Its translation is CASTLGDRVGANEQYF. The rearrangement uses TRBV9 and TRBJ2-7; 9 positions agree with TRBD1. Germline values: CDR1 SGDLS, CDR2 YYNGEE. J lost 5 bases, V lost 6 bases, and 15 bases had no gene match. The CDR3 covers 16 residues.

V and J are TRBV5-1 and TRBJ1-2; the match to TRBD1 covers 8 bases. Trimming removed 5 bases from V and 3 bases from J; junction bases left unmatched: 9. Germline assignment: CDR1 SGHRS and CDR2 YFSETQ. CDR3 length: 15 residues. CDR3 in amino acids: CASSLASGGDYGYTF. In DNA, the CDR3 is TGCGCCAGCAGTCTAGCGTCAGGGGGCGACTATGGCTACACCTTC.

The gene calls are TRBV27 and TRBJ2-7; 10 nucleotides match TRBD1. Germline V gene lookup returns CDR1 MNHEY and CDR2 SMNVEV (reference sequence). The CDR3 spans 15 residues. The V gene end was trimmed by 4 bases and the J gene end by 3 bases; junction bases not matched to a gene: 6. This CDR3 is CASSSWDRGRYEQYF. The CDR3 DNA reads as TGTGCCAGCAGTTCATGGGACAGGGGTCGCTACGAGCAGTACTTC.

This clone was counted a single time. The CDR3 DNA is TGTGCCAGTTGCGTCGCGGGCATAGGTGAAGCTTTCTTT. This translates into CASCVAGIGEAFF. This chain connects TRBV19 to TRBJ1-1; D is uncertain. The germline V and J ends were trimmed by 8 bases and 7 bases, with 17 bases remaining between them. The CDR3 extends over 13 amino acids. Germline V gene lookup returns CDR1 LNHDA and CDR2 SQIVND (reference sequence).

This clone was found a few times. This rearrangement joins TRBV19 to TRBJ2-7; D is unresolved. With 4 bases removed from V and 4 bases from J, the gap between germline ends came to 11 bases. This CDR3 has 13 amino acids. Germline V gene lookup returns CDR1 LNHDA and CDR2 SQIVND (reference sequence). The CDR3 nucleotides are TGTGCCAGTAGTAATCTTCCGTTGTACGAGCAGTACTTC. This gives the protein CASSNLPLYEQYF.

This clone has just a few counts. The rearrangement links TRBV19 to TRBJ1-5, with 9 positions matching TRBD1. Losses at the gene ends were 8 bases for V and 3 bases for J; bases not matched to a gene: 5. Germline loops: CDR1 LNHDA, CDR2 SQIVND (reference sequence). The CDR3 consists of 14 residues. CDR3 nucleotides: TGTGCCAGTGGGGACAGGGCCTACAATCAGCCCCAGCATTTT. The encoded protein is CASGDRAYNQPQHF.